These 9 T cell receptor beta chains originate from one sample sequenced in a study of vaccination and CD4 T cells after COVID-19 (dated by TCRdb to between 2021 and 2024). Their recognized antigens are unknown. Libraries were constructed by PCR. The data were produced on an Illumina iSeq 100. DNA from cultured CD4+ T cells was subjected to TCR sequencing with the Oncomine TCR Beta short-read assay at the Johns Hopkins FTIC core. TCRdb's own reprocessing of the public reads used fastp at Q25 and MiXCR and kept productive beta chains. Records with the same CDR3 protein are collapsed into one entry carrying the most frequent genes and DNA. The sample profile shows about 4,900 distinct CDR3 sequences; around 26% of them were found once. Approximately 37% of the sample is taken by the ten largest. Read against the paper, the sample's treatment or condition label means: roughly ten-day PBMC culture with coronavirus spike peptide pools or control peptides (ViraFEST assay). CD4+ T cells from unexposed donors were collected before the COVID-19 pandemic (2011-2018).

Input material: CD4+ T cells from blood, cultured in vitro. These receptors were collected from a human donor in good health.

This clonotype was seen more than once but under ten times. The chain recombines TRBV19 with TRBJ2-5; tentative D call: TRBD2 (5 bases). CDR3 length: 11 amino acids. V lost 4 bases and J 7 bases, leaving 7 bases between the germline ends. CDR1 and CDR2 (germline): LNHDA, SQIVND (reference sequence). CDR3 residues: CASSTEGTQYF. CDR3 nucleotide sequence: TGTGCCAGTAGTACTGAGGGGACCCAGTACTTC.

This chain connects TRBV18 to TRBJ2-1, with 8 bases lining up with TRBD1. Germline lookup yields CDR1 KGHSH and CDR2 LQKENI. The junction had 9 bases not matched to a gene; V was cut back by 6 bases and J by 5 bases. CDR3 length: 15 residues. CDR3 loop: CASSTRTGNNNEQFF. The CDR3 DNA reads as TGTGCCAGCTCGACGAGGACAGGGAACAACAATGAGCAGTTCTTC.

The V gene is TRBV10-2, the J gene TRBJ2-3; 13 bases are a match to TRBD2. Unmatched junction bases numbered 6, after V lost 7 bases and J lost 11 bases. Germline V lookup: CDR1 WSHSY, CDR2 SAAADI. CDR3 length: 13 amino acids. The CDR3 loop reads CASTGTSGVKQYF. In DNA, the CDR3 is TGCGCCAGCACCGGGACTAGCGGGGTGAAGCAGTATTTT.

The chain joins TRBV20-1 to TRBJ1-4, with a possible D match to TRBD1 (6 bases). V lost 3 bases and J 6 bases, leaving 14 bases between the germline ends. Germline values: CDR1 DFQATT, CDR2 SNEGSKA (reference sequence). The CDR3 length is 14 residues. Here the CDR3 reads CSARHRVGDEKLFF. The CDR3 DNA is TGCAGTGCTAGGCACAGGGTCGGGGATGAAAAACTGTTTTTT.

This clonotype was seen a handful of times. The gene calls are TRBV2 and TRBJ1-1; the D gene is possibly TRBD1 (5 bases). Trimming took 1 base from V and 2 from J, leaving 8 bases between them. The CDR3 totals 14 residues. CDR1 and CDR2 from the germline V gene are SNHLY and FYNNEI. The CDR3 DNA sequence: TGTGCCAGCAGTGAAGGCAGGGCTAACACTGAAGCTTTCTTT. Encoded protein: CASSEGRANTEAFF.

This chain joins TRBV20-1 and TRBJ1-1; a possible D gene is TRBD1 (6 bases). The CDR3 has 14 amino acids. With 6 bases removed from V and 1 base from J, the gap between germline ends came to 15 bases. Germline V gene data show CDR1 as DFQATT and CDR2 as SNEGSKA (reference sequence). In nucleotides, the CDR3 is TGCAGTGCGGAAGCGAGGGGGGGGAACACTGAAGCTTTCTTT. Protein product: CSAEARGGNTEAFF.

A few counts support this clonotype. V is TRBV7-9 and J is TRBJ1-1; 7 bases agree with TRBD1. This CDR3 region has 17 residues. V was clipped by 5 bases and J by 1 base; unmatched bases: 13. Looked up from germline, CDR1 is SEHNR and CDR2 is FQNEAQ (reference sequence). CDR3 amino acids: CASSAVGDSFSNTEAFF. In DNA, the CDR3 is TGTGCCAGCAGCGCCGTGGGGGACAGTTTTTCGAACACTGAAGCTTTCTTT.

By share, this clonotype ranks as medium-sized (0.01 to 0.1%). The chain links TRBV11-1 to TRBJ2-5; tentatively, D is TRBD2 (6 bases). The germline gives CDR1 SGHAT, CDR2 FQDESV (reference sequence). The ends were cut back, 6 bases at V and 7 bases at J, with 15 bases in the middle. The CDR3 extends over 13 amino acids. The CDR3 spells CASSVGGPGTQYF. For the CDR3, the DNA is TGTGCCAGCAGTGTGGGGGGTCCGGGGACCCAGTACTTC.

This clonotype was seen only a few times. The V call is TRBV18, the J call TRBJ1-6; D is ambiguous. CDR3 length: 13 residues. The V gene's germline CDR1 is KGHSH and CDR2 LQKENI. V lost 2 bases, J lost 7 bases, and 6 bases lay in between. CDR3 in amino acids: CASSPGMNSPLHF. CDR3 DNA sequence: TGTGCCAGCTCACCAGGGATGAATTCACCCCTCCACTTT. The variable domain in full, with the rest retrieved from reference TRBV18 and TRBJ1-6, is NAGVMQNPRHLVRRRGQEARLRCSPMKGHSHVYWYRQLPEEGLKFMVYLQKENIIDESGMPKERFSAEFPKEGPSILRIQQVVRGDSAAYFCASSPGMNSPLHFGNGTRLTVT.